The 20 T cell receptor beta chains given below trace back to one sample, sequenced in a study of regulatory T cells in long-lasting Graves disease. For TCR beta, libraries came from iRepertoire HTBI primers and Arm-PCR of CDR3 regions. MiXCR, run by TCRdb on the multiplex PCR reads, gives a single entry per CDR3 protein. The data contain 400,000 to 500,000 distinct CDR3 sequences, about 16% of them singletons. The time point: newly diagnosed GD, antithyroid drugs for less than 3 months. Making the TCR library involved RNA that had been extracted from PBMCs. A further study also used this sample, focusing on T cells in Graves' hyperthyroidism and ophthalmopathy.

The sample was peripheral blood mononuclear cells (PBMCs), taken at new diagnosis, from a patient treated with antithyroid drugs. The receptor source for this set is a woman between 18 and 30 years old with Graves disease.

This clonotype was picked up many times. This chain joins TRBV20-1 and TRBJ1-2, with a weak D call TRBD1 (5 bases). The CDR3 sequence is 13 residues long. Germline V gene data show CDR1 as DFQATT and CDR2 as SNEGSKA (reference sequence). The ends were cut back, 1 base at V and 5 bases at J, with 11 bases in the middle. DNA of the CDR3: TGCAGTGCTAGAGGGGGGGGATTTTATGGCTACACCTTC. Encoded protein: CSARGGGFYGYTF.

This clonotype was observed at least ten times. The chain couples TRBV11-3 to TRBJ2-1; no firm D call. Trimming stripped 3 bases from V and 5 bases from J, with 11 bases between. The V gene's germline CDR1 is SGHNT and CDR2 YENEEA. This CDR3 region has 14 residues. The DNA for the CDR3 is TGTGCCAGCAGCTTTGGCTACACAAACAATGAGCAGTTCTTC. Translating it yields CASSFGYTNNEQFF.

The rearrangement links TRBV20-1 to TRBJ2-1; D might be TRBD2 (5 bases). The CDR3 covers 14 residues. Trimming shortened V by 0 bases and J by 4 bases, and 10 bases separated the two germline ends. Germline CDR1 and CDR2: DFQATT and SNEGSKA (reference sequence). The CDR3 nucleotides are TGCAGTGCTAGAGATTCTGAGGGATACAATGAGCAGTTCTTC. Its translation: CSARDSEGYNEQFF.

This clonotype came up many times. The chain recombines TRBV19 with TRBJ2-1; D possibly corresponds to TRBD2 (5 bases). The CDR3 is made up of 15 amino acids. The V end lost 0 bases, the J end lost 3 bases, and 9 bases lay between the germline ends. Germline V gene data show CDR1 as LNHDA and CDR2 as SQIVND (reference sequence). The CDR3 region is CASSIDRTDYNEQFF. The CDR3 DNA reads as TGTGCCAGTAGTATAGATCGGACTGACTACAATGAGCAGTTCTTC.

This chain joins TRBV11-3 and TRBJ1-2; perhaps TRBD1 as D (5 bases). V was cut by 8 bases and J by 8 bases, with 24 bases left in between. CDR3 size: 15 residues. Germline V CDR1 and CDR2: SGHNT, YENEEA. This chain's CDR3 is CASSVGGALSLGYTF. The DNA for the CDR3 is TGTGCCAGCTCTGTTGGTGGGGCTCTCAGCTTAGGCTACACCTTC.

In the case of this clonotype: One end of the junction varies from germline; a read error may be responsible. The chain combines TRBV7-9 with TRBJ2-6; a possible D gene is TRBD2 (6 bases). CDR1 is SEHNR and CDR2 is FQNEAQ in the germline V gene (reference sequence). The CDR3 is made up of 18 amino acids. The CDR3 coding sequence is TGTGCCAGCAGCGAACCGCAGGAGGGATACTCTGGGGCCAACATCCTGACTTTC. This translates into CASSEPQEGYSGANILTF.

This clonotype appeared many times. The chain is built from TRBV2 and TRBJ2-7, with 12 nucleotides matching TRBD1. V lost 1 base, J lost 5 bases, and 3 bases stayed unmatched. The CDR3 is 15 residues long. CDR1 and CDR2 from the germline V gene are SNHLY and FYNNEI. CDR3 bases: TGTGCCAGCAGTGAAGAGGGGACAGGGGGCAACGAGCAGTACTTC. This translates into CASSEEGTGGNEQYF.

Ten or more counts support this clonotype. The chain combines TRBV7-3 with TRBJ2-3; the D gene is possibly TRBD1 (6 bases). Germline CDR1 reads SGHTA; CDR2 reads FQGTGA. The CDR3 is 17 amino acids. The ends were cut back, 5 bases at V and 1 base at J, with 19 bases in the middle. This CDR3 reads CASSPLPDRWGTDTQYF. For the CDR3, the DNA is TGTGCCAGCAGCCCACTCCCGGACAGATGGGGCACAGATACGCAGTATTTT.

V is TRBV27 and J is TRBJ2-6, with a possible D match to TRBD2 (6 bases). V was pared by 5 bases and J by 3 bases, with 11 bases between. The CDR3 contains 15 residues. Germline V CDR1 and CDR2: MNHEY, SMNVEV (reference sequence). The CDR3 sequence is CASSPGLLGANVLTF. CDR3 sequence (DNA): TGTGCCAGCAGTCCGGGACTTCTTGGGGCCAACGTCCTGACTTTC.

This clonotype was seen many times. The chain couples TRBV29-1 to TRBJ2-5; 9 positions agree with TRBD1. Trimming took 7 bases from V and 5 from J; bases not matched to a gene: 5. Looked up from germline, CDR1 is SQVTM and CDR2 is ANQGSEA. The CDR3 length is 12 residues. The CDR3 sequence: CSAGQGLETQYF. In nucleotides, the CDR3 is TGCAGCGCCGGACAGGGGTTGGAGACCCAGTACTTC.

This clonotype was found a few times. The gene calls are TRBV28 and TRBJ2-3, with 9 bases aligning to TRBD1. V shed 11 bases, J shed 0 bases, and the junction held 3 bases outside the gene matches. This CDR3 has 13 residues. Germline CDR1 MDHEN, CDR2 SYDVKM. In DNA form, the CDR3 reads TGTGCCGGCGGGACAGGGAGCACAGATACGCAGTATTTT. Its translation is CAGGTGSTDTQYF.

V and J are TRBV19 and TRBJ2-2; no reliable D call. Germline V gives CDR1 LNHDA, CDR2 SQIVND (reference sequence). The CDR3 contains 11 residues. The V and J ends lost 9 bases and 4 bases respectively, with 6 bases between them. The CDR3 nucleotides are TGTGCCAGACAGCTCACCGGGGAGCTGTTTTTT. As protein: CARQLTGELFF.

This clonotype occurred a few times. The rearrangement uses TRBV7-2 and TRBJ2-2; 7 bases fit TRBD1. The CDR3 totals 15 residues. Germline V CDR1 and CDR2: SGHTA, FQGNSA. The V segment lost 4 bases and the J segment 7 bases; nucleotides outside the gene matches: 9. This CDR3 is CASSSAARDSGELFF. The CDR3 region has the DNA TGTGCCAGCAGCTCAGCAGCCCGGGACAGCGGGGAGCTGTTTTTT.

The sample holds many counts of this clonotype. This chain joins TRBV27 and TRBJ2-3; tentatively, D is TRBD2 (5 bases). Trimming removed 11 bases at V and 2 bases at J, with 11 bases between. The CDR3 extends over 12 amino acids. The germline CDR1 and CDR2 sequences are MNHEY and SMNVEV (reference sequence). For the CDR3, the DNA is TGTGCCGCCGGGAAGTCCACAGATACGCAGTATTTT. Residues: CAAGKSTDTQYF.

This clonotype showed up many times. This sequence joins TRBV30 and TRBJ1-2; maybe TRBD1 (5 bases). The germline V gene has CDR1 GTSNPN and CDR2 SVGIG (reference sequence). Between the trimmed V and J ends, which lost 8 bases and 4 bases, there was a span of 17 bases. There are 13 residues in the CDR3. The CDR3 sequence: CAQAPGRSYGYTF. The CDR3 coding sequence is TGTGCCCAAGCACCGGGGCGAAGCTATGGCTACACCTTC.

This clonotype was seen more than once but under ten times. V gene TRBV5-5 combines with J gene TRBJ2-3; perhaps TRBD2 as D (6 bases). The CDR3 loop spans 15 amino acids. Trimming left V 1 base short and J 4 bases short, with 13 bases between. CDR1 SGHKS and CDR2 YYEKEE come from the germline V gene (reference sequence). CDR3 protein: CASSLRGSGADTQYF. The CDR3 region has the DNA TGTGCCAGCAGCTTGCGGGGGTCCGGGGCAGATACGCAGTATTTT.

This clonotype was counted at least ten times. The CDR3 DNA is TGTGCCAGCAGTCAAAACAGGGGGCAGGTCAATGAGCAGTTCTTC. Its protein is CASSQNRGQVNEQFF. V and J are TRBV12-3 or TRBV12-4 and TRBJ2-1; 9 nucleotides align to TRBD1. The CDR3 spans 15 residues. Trimming took 5 bases from V and 6 from J; bases not matched to a gene: 8.

The gene calls are TRBV28 and TRBJ1-5, with D possibly matching TRBD1 (6 bases). Trimming shortened V by 7 bases and J by 10 bases, and 23 bases separated the two germline ends. Germline V gene sequence: CDR1 MDHEN, CDR2 SYDVKM. The CDR3 contains 15 residues. The DNA of the CDR3 is TGTGCCAGCATTCTAAGGGACATAGGCGTAGGACCCCAGCATTTT. It encodes CASILRDIGVGPQHF.

This clonotype was found a few times. The V and J genes are TRBV10-3 and TRBJ2-2, with 9 bases fitting TRBD2. With V trimmed by 4 bases and J by 6 bases, 12 bases remained unmatched. The CDR3 is 17 amino acids. The germline CDR1 and CDR2 sequences are ENHRY and SYGVKD. This CDR3 reads CAISAASGIGKAGELFF. The CDR3 DNA sequence: TGTGCCATCAGTGCGGCTAGCGGGATTGGTAAAGCCGGGGAGCTGTTTTTT.

This clonotype was detected ten times or more. The V and J genes are TRBV18 and TRBJ1-1, with D perhaps TRBD1 (5 bases). The CDR3 covers 14 residues. CDR1 is KGHSH, CDR2 LQKENI, per germline. The V gene lost 6 bases and the J gene lost 8 bases, with 19 bases spanning the gap. CDR3 sequence: CASSVSAGRGEAFF. In DNA, the CDR3 is TGTGCCAGCTCCGTAAGCGCAGGGCGGGGAGAAGCTTTCTTT.